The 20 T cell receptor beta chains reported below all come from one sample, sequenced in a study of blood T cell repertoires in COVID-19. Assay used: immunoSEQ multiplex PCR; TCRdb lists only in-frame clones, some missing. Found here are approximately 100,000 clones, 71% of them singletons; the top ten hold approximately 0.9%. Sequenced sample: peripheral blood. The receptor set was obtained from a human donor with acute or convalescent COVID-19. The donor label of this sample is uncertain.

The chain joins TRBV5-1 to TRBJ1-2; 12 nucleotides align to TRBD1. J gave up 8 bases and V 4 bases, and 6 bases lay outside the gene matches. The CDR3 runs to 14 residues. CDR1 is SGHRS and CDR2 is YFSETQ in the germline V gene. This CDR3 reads CASSTGQGARGYTF. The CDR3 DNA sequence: TGCGCCAGCAGCACGGGACAGGGGGCGAGGGGCTACACCTTC.

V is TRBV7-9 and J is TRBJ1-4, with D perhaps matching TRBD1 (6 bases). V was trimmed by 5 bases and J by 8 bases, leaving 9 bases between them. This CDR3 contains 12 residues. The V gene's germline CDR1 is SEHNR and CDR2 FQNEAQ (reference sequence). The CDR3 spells CASSVQGEKLFF. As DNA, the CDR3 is TGTGCCAGCAGCGTACAGGGAGAAAAACTGTTTTTT.

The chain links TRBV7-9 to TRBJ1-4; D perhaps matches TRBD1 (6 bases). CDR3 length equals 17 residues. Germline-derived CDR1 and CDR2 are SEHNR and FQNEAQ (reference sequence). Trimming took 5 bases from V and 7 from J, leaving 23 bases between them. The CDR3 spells CASSRGDIRSAIEKLFF. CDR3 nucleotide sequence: TGTGCCAGCAGCCGGGGGGACATAAGGTCCGCGATTGAAAAACTGTTTTTT.

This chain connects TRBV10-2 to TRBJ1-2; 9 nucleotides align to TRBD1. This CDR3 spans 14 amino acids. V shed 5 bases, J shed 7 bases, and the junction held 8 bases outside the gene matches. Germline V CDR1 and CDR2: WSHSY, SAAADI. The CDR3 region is CASSRQGDIGGYTF. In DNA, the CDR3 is TGCGCCAGCAGTCGACAGGGGGATATTGGTGGCTACACCTTC.

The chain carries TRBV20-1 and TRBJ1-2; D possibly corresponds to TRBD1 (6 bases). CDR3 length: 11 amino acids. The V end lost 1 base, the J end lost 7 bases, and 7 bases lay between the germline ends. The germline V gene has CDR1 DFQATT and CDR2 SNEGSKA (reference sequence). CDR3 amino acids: CSARVGAGYTF. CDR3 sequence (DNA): TGCAGTGCTAGAGTGGGGGCTGGCTACACCTTC.

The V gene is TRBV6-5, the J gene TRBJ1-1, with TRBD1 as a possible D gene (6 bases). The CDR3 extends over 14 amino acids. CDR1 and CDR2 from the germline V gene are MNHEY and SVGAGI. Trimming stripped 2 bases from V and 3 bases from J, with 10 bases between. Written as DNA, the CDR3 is TGTGCCAGCAGTTACGAGAGGGGGTACACTGAAGCTTTCTTT. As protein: CASSYERGYTEAFF.

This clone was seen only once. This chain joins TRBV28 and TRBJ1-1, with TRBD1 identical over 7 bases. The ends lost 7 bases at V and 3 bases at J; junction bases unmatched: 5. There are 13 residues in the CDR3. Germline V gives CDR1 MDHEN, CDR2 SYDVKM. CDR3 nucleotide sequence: TGTGCCAGCACCACCCAGGGGGACACTGAAGCTTTCTTT. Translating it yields CASTTQGDTEAFF.

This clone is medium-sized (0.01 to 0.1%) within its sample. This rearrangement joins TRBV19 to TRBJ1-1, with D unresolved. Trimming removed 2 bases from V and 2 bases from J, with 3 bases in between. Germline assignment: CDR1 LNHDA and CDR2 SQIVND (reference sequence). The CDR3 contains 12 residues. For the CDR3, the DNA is TGTGCCAGTAGTATATCTAACACTGAAGCTTTCTTT. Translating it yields CASSISNTEAFF.

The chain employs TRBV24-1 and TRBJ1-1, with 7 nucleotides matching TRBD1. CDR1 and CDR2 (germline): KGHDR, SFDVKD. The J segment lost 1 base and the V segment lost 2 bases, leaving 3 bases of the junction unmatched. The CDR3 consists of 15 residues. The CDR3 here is CATSDSRQGNTEAFF. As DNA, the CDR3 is TGTGCCACCAGTGATTCCCGACAGGGGAACACTGAAGCTTTCTTT.

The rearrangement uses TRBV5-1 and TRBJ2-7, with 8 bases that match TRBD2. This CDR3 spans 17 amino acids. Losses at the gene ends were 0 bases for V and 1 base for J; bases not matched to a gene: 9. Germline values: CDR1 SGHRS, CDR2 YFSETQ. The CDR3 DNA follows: TGCGCCAGCAGCTTGGGAGGGTGGGGACTAGATTCCTACGAGCAGTACTTC. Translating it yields CASSLGGWGLDSYEQYF.

CDR3 DNA: TGTGCCAGCAGCTACAGGGGGCGAGAGACCCAGTACTTC. Amino acid sequence: CASSYRGRETQYF. The chain recombines TRBV3-1 (or the pseudogene TRBV3-2) with TRBJ2-5; 9 bases agree with TRBD1. The V gene end was trimmed by 5 bases and the J gene end by 4 bases; junction bases not matched to a gene: 2. The length of the CDR3 is 13 residues. In germline, CDR1 is LGHDT, CDR2 YNNKEL (reference sequence).

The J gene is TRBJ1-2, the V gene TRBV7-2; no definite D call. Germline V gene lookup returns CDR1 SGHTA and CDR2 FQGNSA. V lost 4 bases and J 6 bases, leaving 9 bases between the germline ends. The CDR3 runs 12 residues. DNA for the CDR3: TGTGCCAGCAGCTCCGAGAAAGATGGCTACACCTTC. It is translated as CASSSEKDGYTF.

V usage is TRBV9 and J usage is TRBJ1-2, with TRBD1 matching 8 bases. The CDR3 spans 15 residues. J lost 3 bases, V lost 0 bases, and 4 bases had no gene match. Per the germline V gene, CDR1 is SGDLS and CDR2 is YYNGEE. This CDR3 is CASSVGPGGYYGYTF. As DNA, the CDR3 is TGTGCCAGCAGCGTAGGGCCAGGGGGCTACTATGGCTACACCTTC. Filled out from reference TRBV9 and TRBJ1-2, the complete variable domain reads DSGVTQTPKHLITATGQRVTLRCSPRSGDLSVYWYQQSLDQGLQFLIQYYNGEERAKGNILERFSAQQFPDLHSELNLSSLELGDSALYFCASSVGPGGYYGYTFGSGTRLTVV.

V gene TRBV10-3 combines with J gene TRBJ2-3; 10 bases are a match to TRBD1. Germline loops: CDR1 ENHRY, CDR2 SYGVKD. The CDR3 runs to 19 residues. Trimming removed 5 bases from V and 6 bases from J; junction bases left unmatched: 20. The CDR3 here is CAISHSGDRGASRGDTQYF. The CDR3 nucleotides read TGTGCCATCAGTCACTCAGGGGACAGGGGTGCATCTCGTGGGGATACGCAGTATTTT.

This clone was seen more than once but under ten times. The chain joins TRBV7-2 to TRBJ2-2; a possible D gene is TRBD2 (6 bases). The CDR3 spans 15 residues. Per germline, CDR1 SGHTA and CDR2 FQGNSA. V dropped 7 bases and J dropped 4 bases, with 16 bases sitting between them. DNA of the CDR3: TGTGCCAGCAACGCTTTGGGGGGAATCACCGGGGAGCTGTTTTTT. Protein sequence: CASNALGGITGELFF.

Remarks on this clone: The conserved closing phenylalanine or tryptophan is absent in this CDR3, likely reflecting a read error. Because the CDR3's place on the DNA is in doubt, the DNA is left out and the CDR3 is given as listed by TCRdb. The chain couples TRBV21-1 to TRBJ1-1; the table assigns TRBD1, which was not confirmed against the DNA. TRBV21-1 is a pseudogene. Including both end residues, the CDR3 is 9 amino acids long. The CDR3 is CASRYRGRE.

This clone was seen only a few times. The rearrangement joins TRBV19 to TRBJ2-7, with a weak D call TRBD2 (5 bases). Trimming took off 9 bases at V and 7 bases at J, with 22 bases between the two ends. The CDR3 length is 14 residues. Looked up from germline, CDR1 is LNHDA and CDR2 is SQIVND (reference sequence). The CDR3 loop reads CASKRHPESREQYF. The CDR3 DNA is TGTGCCAGCAAGCGGCACCCCGAGAGTCGTGAGCAGTACTTC.

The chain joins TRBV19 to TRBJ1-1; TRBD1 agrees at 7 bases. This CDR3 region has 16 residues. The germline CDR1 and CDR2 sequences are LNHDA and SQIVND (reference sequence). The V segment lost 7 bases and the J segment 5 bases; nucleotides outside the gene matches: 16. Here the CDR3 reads CASTPRSRQGRTEAFF. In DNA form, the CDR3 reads TGTGCCAGTACTCCCCGGAGTCGACAGGGCAGGACTGAAGCTTTCTTT. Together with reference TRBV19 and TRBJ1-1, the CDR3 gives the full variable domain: DGGITQSPKYLFRKEGQNVTLSCEQNLNHDAMYWYRQDPGQGLRLIYYSQIVNDFQKGDIAEGYSVSREKKESFPLTVTSAQKNPTAFYLCASTPRSRQGRTEAFFGQGTRLTVV.

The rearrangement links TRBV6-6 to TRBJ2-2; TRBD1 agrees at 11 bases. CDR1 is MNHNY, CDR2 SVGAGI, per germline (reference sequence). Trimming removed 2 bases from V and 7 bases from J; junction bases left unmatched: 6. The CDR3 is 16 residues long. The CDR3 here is CASSYPDRGRNGELFF. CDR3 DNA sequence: TGTGCCAGCAGTTACCCGGACAGGGGGCGCAACGGGGAGCTGTTTTTT.

DNA for the CDR3: TGTGCCAGCAGCCCACAGATCTCTGGGGCCAACGTCCTGACTTTC. It encodes CASSPQISGANVLTF. The gene calls are TRBV7-8 and TRBJ2-6; D not certain. Germline CDR1 is SGHVS and CDR2 is FQNEAQ. Trimming cost V 5 bases and J 0 bases, with 8 bases left between them. The CDR3 extends over 15 amino acids.